A single sample is the source of the 7 T cell receptor beta chains below, sequenced in a study of T cell repertoires in cytomegalovirus infection. TCRdb analysed the reads with MiXCR anew, one entry per CDR3 protein. The sample shows fewer than 85,000 distinct CDR3 sequences, more than 3% of them seen only once. Sequenced material: PBMCs. The source is a human donor in good health (CMV status not recorded). Some clones in this sample may be carry-over from other donors' samples.

There are many counts of this clonotype. V gene TRBV10-3 combines with J gene TRBJ2-3, with 7 nucleotides matching TRBD1. The V and J ends lost 10 bases and 5 bases, in that order; junction bases with no gene match: 9. CDR3 size: 13 residues. CDR1 and CDR2 from the germline V gene are ENHRY and SYGVKD. This CDR3 reads CATTQGYGDTQYF. The CDR3 bases are TGTGCCACTACACAGGGGTATGGAGATACGCAGTATTTT.

This clonotype occurred many times. V is TRBV12-3 or TRBV12-4 and J is TRBJ2-7; no clear D. The CDR3 is 12 amino acids. Trimming took 5 bases from V and 8 from J, leaving 13 bases between them. The CDR3 region has the DNA TGTGCCAGCAGTCCCGAGGTGAGCCAGCAGTACTTC. Translated: CASSPEVSQQYF.

This clonotype was found many times. The junction shows a germline mismatch at one end, possibly a read error. The chain uses TRBV11-1 and TRBJ1-1, with no clear D. Germline CDR1 and CDR2: SGHAT and FQDESV (reference sequence). The CDR3 has 14 residues. The CDR3 is CASRLGGMNTEAFF. The DNA for the CDR3 is TGTGCCAGCAGGTTAGGAGGTATGAACACTGAAGCTTTCTTT.

This clonotype was found many times. The J gene is TRBJ2-7, the V gene TRBV7-2; no clear D gene. CDR1 and CDR2 from the germline V gene are SGHTA and FQGNSA. CDR3 length: 13 amino acids. With 0 bases removed from V and 6 bases from J, the gap between germline ends came to 9 bases. In DNA form, the CDR3 reads TGTGCCAGCAGCTTAGCGCTAGGGATCGAGCAGTACTTC. This codes for CASSLALGIEQYF.

This clonotype appeared many times. The V and J genes are TRBV7-2 and TRBJ2-7; 7 bases map to TRBD2. The CDR3 runs to 14 residues. V trimming: 2 bases; J trimming: 6 bases; junction bases outside the gene matches: 7. The V gene's germline CDR1 is SGHTA and CDR2 FQGNSA. For the CDR3, the DNA is TGTGCCAGCAGCTTACGGAGCGGGGTTATCGAGCAGTACTTC. It is translated as CASSLRSGVIEQYF.

This clonotype occurred many times. The rearrangement joins TRBV12-5 to TRBJ1-1, with D uncertain. The CDR3 consists of 16 residues. Looked up from germline, CDR1 is LGHNT and CDR2 is FRNRAP. Trimming stripped 7 bases from V and 0 bases from J, with 18 bases between. As DNA, the CDR3 is TGTGCTAGTGCCATTGGATCCTGGAAGATGAACACTGAAGCTTTCTTT. Protein product: CASAIGSWKMNTEAFF.

This clonotype was seen repeatedly, ten times or more. V and J are TRBV4-1 and TRBJ2-1; TRBD2 matches 7 bases. Looked up from germline, CDR1 is MGHRA and CDR2 is YSYEKL. The CDR3 runs to 17 residues. V was pared by 0 bases and J by 5 bases, with 10 bases of the junction left unmatched. The chain's CDR3 is CASSQEGVEGGNNEQFF. The CDR3 DNA reads as TGCGCCAGCAGCCAAGAGGGGGTTGAGGGAGGGAACAATGAGCAGTTCTTC.